A selection of T cell receptor beta chains follows, all from one sample in a study of CD8 T cells in Susac syndrome. Each CDR3 protein is one row after TCRdb ran MiXCR on the immunoSEQ multiplex PCR reads. The profile shows approximately 110,000 distinct CDR3 sequences, around 94% of them singletons. Material for sequencing was CD4+ T cells from PBMCs. These receptors were taken from a human donor in good health. Both conserved end residues are part of each CDR3. Each record gives: J gene, D gene, V gene, CDR3 DNA, CDR3 protein. The D gene is left open where the match is weak.

TRBJ1-2,TRBD1,TRBV2,TGTGCCAGCAGTGAATCCTTCGGGACAGGGGAAGGCTACACCTTC,CASSESFGTGEGYTF
TRBJ2-1,TRBD2,TRBV7-2,TGTGCCAGCACCCCAATGGGCGGGGGGTACAATGAGCAGTTCTTC,CASTPMGGGYNEQFF
TRBJ2-5,NA,TRBV7-8,TGTGCCTGTCGGTGGTATGAGACCCAGTACTTC,CACRWYETQYF
TRBJ1-3,NA,TRBV7-9,TGTGCCAGCAGCCCCTTGGACAACTCTGGAAACACCATATATTTT,CASSPLDNSGNTIYF
TRBJ2-3,TRBD2,TRBV14,TGTGCCAGCAGCCTCGCTCCGGGAGGGCGGATCCCAGATACGCAGTATTTT,CASSLAPGGRIPDTQYF
TRBJ2-1,TRBD1,TRBV19,TGTGCCAGTAGTAGGACAGGGATGGGTCAATACAATGAGCAGTTCTTC,CASSRTGMGQYNEQFF
TRBJ1-2,TRBD1,TRBV6-5,TGTGCCAGCAGTTTCACGACAGGGGGCCTGTATGGCTACACCTTC,CASSFTTGGLYGYTF
TRBJ2-7,NA,TRBV5-6,TGTGCCAGCAGCTTGGCGGGAGTCGCCTACGAGCAGTACTTC,CASSLAGVAYEQYF
TRBJ1-1,NA,TRBV7-9,TGCTTCCTGACTTCGGGAGGCACTGAAGCTTTCTTT,CFLTSGGTEAFF
TRBJ2-7,TRBD1,TRBV20-1,TGCAGTGCTAGACGCTCAGGGGGCGAGCAGTACTTC,CSARRSGGEQYF
TRBJ2-1,NA,TRBV29-1,TGCAGCGTTGATGGTCGGTTTTACAATGAGCAGTTCTTC,CSVDGRFYNEQFF
TRBJ2-1,TRBD2,TRBV7-6,TGTGCCAGCAGCTTCCGACTAGCGGGAGGTCTCTCCTACAATGAGCAGTTCTTC,CASSFRLAGGLSYNEQFF
TRBJ2-3,NA,TRBV5-4,TGTGCCAGCAGCTTCAGAGACACAGATACGCAGTATTTT,CASSFRDTDTQYF
TRBJ2-7,TRBD1,TRBV3-1,TGTGCCAGCAGCCAAGATAAGGTCTCGAGGACAGGGATGTACGAGCAGTACTTC,CASSQDKVSRTGMYEQYF
TRBJ1-2,NA,TRBV2,TGTGCCAGCAGTGAAGTGGGACCCTCCTATGGCTACACCTTC,CASSEVGPSYGYTF
TRBJ2-5,TRBD2,TRBV7-9,TGTGCCAGCAGCCCCCATGGGGGGAGGGAAGAGACCCAGTACTTC,CASSPHGGREETQYF
TRBJ2-7,NA,TRBV6-5,TGTGCCAGCGCCTCACAGGGTTCCTACGAGCAGTACTTC,CASASQGSYEQYF